This paragraph covers one T cell receptor beta chain sequence. Original methodology: Reference gene primers were amplified, and this amplification served to estimate nucleated cell counts. Generated by immunoSEQ multiplex PCR, the TCRdb table keeps only in-frame clones and is missing some. For V, J and clone size, that table is used; D and trimming come from the DNA. The table records about 220,000 clones, around 88% of them present only once. The data are from a study of blood T cell repertoires in COVID-19. Looking at the study overall: There were acute and convalescent COVID-19 samples, and they came from the United States, Italy and Spain.

The CDR3 loop spans 17 amino acids. Germline V gene sequence: CDR1 LNHNV, CDR2 YYDKDF (reference sequence). The V gene lost 0 bases and the J gene lost 6 bases, with 21 bases spanning the gap. The clonotype originates from a woman aged 25 to 39 who had recovered from COVID-19. The rearrangement joins TRBV15 to TRBJ2-7, with D possibly being TRBD2 (5 bases). Sequenced input: peripheral blood. The CDR3 bases are TGTGCCACCAGCAGAGAACGAGGCGGGCCCATCTATGGCGAGCAGTACTTC. Encoded protein: CATSRERGGPIYGEQYF.